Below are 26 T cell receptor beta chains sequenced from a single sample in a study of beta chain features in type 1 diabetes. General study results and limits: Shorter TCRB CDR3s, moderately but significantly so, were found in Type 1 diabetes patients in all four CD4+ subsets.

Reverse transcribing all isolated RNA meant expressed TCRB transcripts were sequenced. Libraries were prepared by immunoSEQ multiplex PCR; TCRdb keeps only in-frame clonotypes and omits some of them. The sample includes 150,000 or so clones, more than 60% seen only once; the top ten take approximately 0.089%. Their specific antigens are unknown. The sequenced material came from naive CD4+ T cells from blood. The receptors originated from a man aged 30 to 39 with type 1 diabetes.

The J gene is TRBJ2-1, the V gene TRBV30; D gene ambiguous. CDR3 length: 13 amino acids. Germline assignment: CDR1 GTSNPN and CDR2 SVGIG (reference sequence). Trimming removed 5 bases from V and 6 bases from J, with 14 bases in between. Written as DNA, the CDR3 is TGTGCCTGGGGAATCCTAGGCCCCAATGAGCAGTTCTTC. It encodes CAWGILGPNEQFF.

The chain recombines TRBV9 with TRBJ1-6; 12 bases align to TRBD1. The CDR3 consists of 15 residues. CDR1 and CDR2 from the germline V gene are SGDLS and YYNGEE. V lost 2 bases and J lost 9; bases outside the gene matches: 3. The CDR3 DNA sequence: TGTGCCAGCAGCGTGGGACAGGGGGCAAGTTCACCCCTCCACTTT. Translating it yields CASSVGQGASSPLHF.

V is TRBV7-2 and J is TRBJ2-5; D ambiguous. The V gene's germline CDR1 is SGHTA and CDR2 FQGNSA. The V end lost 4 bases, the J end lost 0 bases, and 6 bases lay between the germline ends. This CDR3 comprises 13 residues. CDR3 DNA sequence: TGTGCCAGCAGCTCAGCGTACCAAGAGACCCAGTACTTC. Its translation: CASSSAYQETQYF.

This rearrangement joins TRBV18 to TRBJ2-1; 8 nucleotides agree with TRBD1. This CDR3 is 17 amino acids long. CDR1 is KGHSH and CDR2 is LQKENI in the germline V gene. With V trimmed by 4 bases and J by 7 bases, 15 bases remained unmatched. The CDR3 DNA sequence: TGTGCCAGCTCACGGGGCCAGGGGGCGCAGTTTTGGAATGAGCAGTTCTTC. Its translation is CASSRGQGAQFWNEQFF.

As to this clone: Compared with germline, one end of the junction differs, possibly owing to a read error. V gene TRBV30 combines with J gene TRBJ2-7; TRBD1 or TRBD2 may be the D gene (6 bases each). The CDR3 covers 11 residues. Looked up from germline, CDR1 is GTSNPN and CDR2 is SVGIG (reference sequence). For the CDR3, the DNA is TGTGCCTGGAGCGATTGGGGGGCCAGAAACTTC. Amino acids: CAWSDWGARNF.

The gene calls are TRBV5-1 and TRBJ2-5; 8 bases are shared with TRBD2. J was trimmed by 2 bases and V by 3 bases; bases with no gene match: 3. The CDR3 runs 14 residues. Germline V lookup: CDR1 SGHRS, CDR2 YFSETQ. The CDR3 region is CASSSAGGQETQYF. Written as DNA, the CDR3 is TGCGCCAGCAGCTCTGCGGGGGGTCAAGAGACCCAGTACTTC.

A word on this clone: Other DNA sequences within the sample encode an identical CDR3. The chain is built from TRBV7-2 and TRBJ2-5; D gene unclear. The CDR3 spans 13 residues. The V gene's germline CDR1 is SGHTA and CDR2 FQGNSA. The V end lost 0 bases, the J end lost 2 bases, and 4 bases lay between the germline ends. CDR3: CASSLARQETQYF. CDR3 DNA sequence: TGTGCCAGCAGCTTAGCGCGGCAAGAGACCCAGTACTTC.

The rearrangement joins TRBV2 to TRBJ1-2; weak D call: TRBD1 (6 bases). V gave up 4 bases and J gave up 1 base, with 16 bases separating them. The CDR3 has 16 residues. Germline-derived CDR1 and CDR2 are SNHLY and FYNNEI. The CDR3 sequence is CASSASWTEFNYGYTF. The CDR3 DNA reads TGTGCCAGCAGTGCGTCTTGGACAGAGTTTAACTATGGCTACACCTTC.

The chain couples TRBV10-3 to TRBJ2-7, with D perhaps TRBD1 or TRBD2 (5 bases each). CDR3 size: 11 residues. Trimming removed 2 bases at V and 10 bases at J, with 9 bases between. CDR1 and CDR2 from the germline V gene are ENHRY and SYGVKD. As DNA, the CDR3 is TGTGCCATCAGTGAGAGGGGAGATCAGTACTTC. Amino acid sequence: CAISERGDQYF.

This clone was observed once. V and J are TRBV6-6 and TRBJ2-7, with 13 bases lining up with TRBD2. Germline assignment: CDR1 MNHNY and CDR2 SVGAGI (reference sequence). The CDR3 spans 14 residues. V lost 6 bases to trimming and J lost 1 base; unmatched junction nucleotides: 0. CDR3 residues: CASRGLAGSYEQYF. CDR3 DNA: TGTGCCAGCAGGGGACTAGCGGGGTCCTACGAGCAGTACTTC.

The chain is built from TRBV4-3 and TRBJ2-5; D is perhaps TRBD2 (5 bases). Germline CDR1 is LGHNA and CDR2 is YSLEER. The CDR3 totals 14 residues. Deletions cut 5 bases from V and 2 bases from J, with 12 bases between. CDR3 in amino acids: CASSESTTQETQYF. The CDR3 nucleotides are TGCGCCAGCAGCGAATCGACTACTCAAGAGACCCAGTACTTC.

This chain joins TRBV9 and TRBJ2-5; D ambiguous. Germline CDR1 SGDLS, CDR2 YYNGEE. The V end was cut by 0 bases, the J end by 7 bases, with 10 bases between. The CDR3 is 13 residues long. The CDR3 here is CASSVATISTQYF. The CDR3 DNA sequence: TGTGCCAGCAGCGTAGCTACTATTTCGACCCAGTACTTC.

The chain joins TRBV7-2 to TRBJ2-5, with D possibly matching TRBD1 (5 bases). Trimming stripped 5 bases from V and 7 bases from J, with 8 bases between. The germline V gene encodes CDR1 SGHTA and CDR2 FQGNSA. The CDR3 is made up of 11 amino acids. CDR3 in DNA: TGTGCCAGCAGCACTACAGGGACCCAGTACTTC. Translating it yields CASSTTGTQYF. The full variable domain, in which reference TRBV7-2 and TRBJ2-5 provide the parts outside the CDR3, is GAGVSQSPSNKVTEKGKDVELRCDPISGHTALYWYRQSLGQGLEFLIYFQGNSAPDKSGLPSDRFSAERTGGSVSTLTIQRTQQEDSAVYLCASSTTGTQYFGPGTRLLVL.

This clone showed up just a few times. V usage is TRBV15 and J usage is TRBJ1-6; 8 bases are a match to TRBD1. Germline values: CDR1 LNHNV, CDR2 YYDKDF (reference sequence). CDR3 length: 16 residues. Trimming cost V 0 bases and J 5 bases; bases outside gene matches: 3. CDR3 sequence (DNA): TGTGCCACCAGCAGAGATTCAGGGGGCAATAATTCACCCCTCCACTTT. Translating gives CATSRDSGGNNSPLHF.

The CDR3 DNA sequence: TGTGCCAGCAGTACAGGGGTCACAGATACGCAGTATTTT. Its protein is CASSTGVTDTQYF. The chain employs TRBV25-1 and TRBJ2-3, with 7 bases identical to TRBD1. CDR1 and CDR2 from the germline V gene are MGHDK and SYGVNS. This CDR3 is 13 amino acids long. Trimming removed 5 bases from V and 2 bases from J; junction bases left unmatched: 1.

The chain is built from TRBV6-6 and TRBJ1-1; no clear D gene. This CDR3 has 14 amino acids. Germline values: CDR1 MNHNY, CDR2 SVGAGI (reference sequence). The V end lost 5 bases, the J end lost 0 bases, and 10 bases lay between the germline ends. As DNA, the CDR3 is TGTGCCAGCAGTAACGCGGGATTGAACACTGAAGCTTTCTTT. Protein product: CASSNAGLNTEAFF.

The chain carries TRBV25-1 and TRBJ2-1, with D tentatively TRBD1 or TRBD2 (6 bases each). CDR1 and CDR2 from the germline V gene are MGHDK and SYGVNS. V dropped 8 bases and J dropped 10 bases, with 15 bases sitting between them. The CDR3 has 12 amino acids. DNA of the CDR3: TGTGCCAGCTCGCGTCAGGGGAGGGAGCAGTTCTTC. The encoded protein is CASSRQGREQFF. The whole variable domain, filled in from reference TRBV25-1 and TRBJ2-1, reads EADIYQTPRYLVIGTGKKITLECSQTMGHDKMYWYQQDPGMELHLIHYSYGVNSTEKGDLSSESTVSRIRTEHFPLTLESARPSHTSQYLCASSRQGREQFFGPGTRLTVL.

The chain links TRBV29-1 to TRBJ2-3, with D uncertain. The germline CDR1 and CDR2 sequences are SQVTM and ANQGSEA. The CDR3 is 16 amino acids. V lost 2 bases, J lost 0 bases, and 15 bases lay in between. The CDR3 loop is CSVEQDLSPSTDTQYF. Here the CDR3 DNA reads TGCAGCGTTGAACAAGACCTGAGCCCTAGCACAGATACGCAGTATTTT.

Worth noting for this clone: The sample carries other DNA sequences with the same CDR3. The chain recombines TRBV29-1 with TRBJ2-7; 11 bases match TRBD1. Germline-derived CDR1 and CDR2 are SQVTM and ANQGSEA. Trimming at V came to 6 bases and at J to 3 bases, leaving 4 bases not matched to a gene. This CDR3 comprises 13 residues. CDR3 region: CSVSGTGGYEQYF. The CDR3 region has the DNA TGCAGCGTATCCGGGACAGGGGGCTACGAGCAGTACTTC.

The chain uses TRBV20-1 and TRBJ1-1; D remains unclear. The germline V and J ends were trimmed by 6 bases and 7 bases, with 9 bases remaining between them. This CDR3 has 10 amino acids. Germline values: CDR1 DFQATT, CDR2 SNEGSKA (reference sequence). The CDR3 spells CSANSGEAFF. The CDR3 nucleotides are TGCAGTGCCAACAGTGGTGAAGCTTTCTTT.

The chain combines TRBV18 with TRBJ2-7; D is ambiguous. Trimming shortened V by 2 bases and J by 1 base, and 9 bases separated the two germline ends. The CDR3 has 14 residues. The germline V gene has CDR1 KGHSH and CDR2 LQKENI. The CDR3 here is CASSPDFNSYEQYF. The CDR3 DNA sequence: TGTGCCAGCTCACCAGATTTCAATTCCTACGAGCAGTACTTC.

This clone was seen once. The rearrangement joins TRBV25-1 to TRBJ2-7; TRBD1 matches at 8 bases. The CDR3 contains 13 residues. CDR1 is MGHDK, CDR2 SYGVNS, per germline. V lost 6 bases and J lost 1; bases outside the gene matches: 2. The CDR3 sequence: CASSRTGSYEQYF. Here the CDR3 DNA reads TGTGCCAGCAGCAGGACAGGGTCCTACGAGCAGTACTTC.

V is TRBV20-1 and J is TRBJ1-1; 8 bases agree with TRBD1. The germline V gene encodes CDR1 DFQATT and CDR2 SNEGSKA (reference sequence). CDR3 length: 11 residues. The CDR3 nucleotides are TGCAGGTGCAGGGGGCCTGGAGAAGCTTTCTTT. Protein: CRCRGPGEAFF.

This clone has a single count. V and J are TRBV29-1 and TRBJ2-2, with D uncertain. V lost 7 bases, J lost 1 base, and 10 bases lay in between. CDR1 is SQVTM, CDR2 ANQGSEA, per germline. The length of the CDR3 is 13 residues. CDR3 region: CSGKGLNTGELFF. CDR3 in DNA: TGCAGCGGTAAGGGCCTGAACACCGGGGAGCTGTTTTTT.

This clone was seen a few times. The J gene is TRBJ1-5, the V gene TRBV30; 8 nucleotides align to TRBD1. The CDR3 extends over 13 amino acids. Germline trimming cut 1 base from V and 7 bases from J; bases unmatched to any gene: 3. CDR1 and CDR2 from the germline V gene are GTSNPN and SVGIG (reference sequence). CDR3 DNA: TGTGCCTGGAGTGCGGACAGGGTACAGCCCCAGCATTTT. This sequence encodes CAWSADRVQPQHF.

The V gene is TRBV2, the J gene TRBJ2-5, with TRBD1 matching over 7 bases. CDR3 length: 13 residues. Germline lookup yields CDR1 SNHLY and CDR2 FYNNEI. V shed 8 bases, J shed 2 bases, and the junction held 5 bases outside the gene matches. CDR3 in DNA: TGTGCCAGCCGGCCGACAGGGCAAGAGACCCAGTACTTC. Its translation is CASRPTGQETQYF. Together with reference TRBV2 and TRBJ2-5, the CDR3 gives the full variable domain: EPEVTQTPSHQVTQMGQEVILRCVPISNHLYFYWYRQILGQKVEFLVSFYNNEISEKSEIFDDQFSVERPDGSNFTLKIRSTKLEDSAMYFCASRPTGQETQYFGPGTRLLVL.